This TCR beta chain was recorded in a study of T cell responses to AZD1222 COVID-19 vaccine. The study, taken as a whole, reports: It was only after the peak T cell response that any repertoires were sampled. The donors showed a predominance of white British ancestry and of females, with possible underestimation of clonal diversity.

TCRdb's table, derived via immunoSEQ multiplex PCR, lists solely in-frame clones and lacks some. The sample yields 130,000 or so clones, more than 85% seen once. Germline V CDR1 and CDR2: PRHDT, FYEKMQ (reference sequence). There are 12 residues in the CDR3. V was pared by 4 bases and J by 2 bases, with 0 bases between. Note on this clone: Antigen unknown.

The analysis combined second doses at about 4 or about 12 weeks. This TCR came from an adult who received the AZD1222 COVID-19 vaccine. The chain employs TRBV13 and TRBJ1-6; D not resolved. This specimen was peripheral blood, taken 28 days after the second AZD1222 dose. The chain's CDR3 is CASSSYNSPLHF. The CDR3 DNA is TGTGCCAGCAGCTCCTATAATTCACCCCTCCACTTT.